This T cell receptor (beta chain) was obtained from a study of blood T cell repertoires in COVID-19. Participants' own reports of clinical history determined their cohort assignment. V dropped 3 bases and J dropped 2 bases, with 14 bases sitting between them. This CDR3 spans 16 amino acids. Germline assignment: CDR1 SGHVS and CDR2 FQNEAQ. Only in-frame clones appear in the TCRdb table, and some are missing; sequencing was by immunoSEQ multiplex PCR. Here the sample spans about 300,000 clones, around 90% being singletons. This chain joins TRBV7-8 and TRBJ1-3; D is unclear. Sequencing input: PBMCs or T cells enriched from blood (not recorded which). This receptor was identified in a woman in her thirties who had recovered from COVID-19. CDR3 in amino acids: CASSLVPNPTGNTIYF. The CDR3 DNA is TGTGCCAGCAGCTTGGTACCTAACCCCACTGGAAACACCATATATTTT.